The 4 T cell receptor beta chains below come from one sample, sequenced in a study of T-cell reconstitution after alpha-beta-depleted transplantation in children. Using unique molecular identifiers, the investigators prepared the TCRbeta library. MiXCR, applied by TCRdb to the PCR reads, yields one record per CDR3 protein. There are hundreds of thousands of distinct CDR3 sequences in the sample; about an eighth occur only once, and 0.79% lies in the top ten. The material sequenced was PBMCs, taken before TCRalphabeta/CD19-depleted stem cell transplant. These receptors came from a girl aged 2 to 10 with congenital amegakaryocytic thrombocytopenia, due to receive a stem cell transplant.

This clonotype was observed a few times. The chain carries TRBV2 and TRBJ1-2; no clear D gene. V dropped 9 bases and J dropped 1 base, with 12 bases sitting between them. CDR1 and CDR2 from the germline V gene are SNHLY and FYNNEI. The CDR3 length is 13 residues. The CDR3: CARSSENNYGYTF. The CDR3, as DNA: TGTGCCAGATCGTCAGAAAATAACTATGGCTACACCTTC.

DNA for the CDR3: TGTGCCAGTAGTAGGAGGGGAGCCGGGGAGCTGTTTTTT. As protein: CASSRRGAGELFF. The V and J genes are TRBV19 and TRBJ2-2, with a weak D call TRBD2 (6 bases). Looked up from germline, CDR1 is LNHDA and CDR2 is SQIVND (reference sequence). V was pared by 4 bases and J by 6 bases, with 9 bases between. The CDR3 covers 13 residues.

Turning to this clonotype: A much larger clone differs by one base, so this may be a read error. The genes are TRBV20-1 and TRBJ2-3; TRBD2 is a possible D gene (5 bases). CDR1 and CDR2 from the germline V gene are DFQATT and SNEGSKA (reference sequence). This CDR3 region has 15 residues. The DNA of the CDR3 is TGCAGTGCTAGAGATCCCGGGATCTACACAGATACGCATTATTTT. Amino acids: CSARDPGIYTDTHYF.

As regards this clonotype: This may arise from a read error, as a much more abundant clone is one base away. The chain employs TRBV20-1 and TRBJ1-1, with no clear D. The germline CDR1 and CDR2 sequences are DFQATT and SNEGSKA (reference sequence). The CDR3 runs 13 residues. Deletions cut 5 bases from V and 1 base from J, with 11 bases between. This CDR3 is CSAGPTGNTEAFF. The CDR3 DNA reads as TGCAGTGCTGGACCCACGGGGAACACTGAAGCTTTCTTT.